These T cell receptor beta chains were read from a single sample in a study of cytomegalovirus exposure and HLA in healthy donors. Only in-frame clones appear in the TCRdb table, and some are missing; sequencing was by immunoSEQ multiplex PCR. This table holds about 110,000 clones, over 75% found once. The source material was PBMCs. These receptors were taken from a woman under 30 in good health and CMV-seronegative. Both conserved end residues are part of each CDR3.

V	CDR3
TRBV11-1	CASSPRSAYQETQYF
TRBV7-9	CASRGGTDQPQHF
TRBV2	CAEGTSNQPQHF
TRBV7-2	CASSLAGGELYNEQFF
TRBV7-9	CASSLPGQGAENTIYF
TRBV19	CASSISTGYEQYF
TRBV7-9	CASSGRGRDSPLHF
TRBV4-1	CASSPRGRGDFYEQYF
TRBV4-1	CASSQDRGNSNTEAFF
TRBV30	CAWSVLNPGGYTF
TRBV4-1	CASSHTISGPQHF
TRBV7-8	CASSPRRDSYNEQFF
TRBV2	CASSEDRSGGGPQHF
TRBV4-1	CASSKPSNTEAFF
TRBV18	CASSPYSANTGELFF
TRBV11-2	CASSLDLSMMSRYEQFF
TRBV7-9	CASSPTSGGADTQYF
TRBV27	CASTSAGGRNNEQFF
TRBV2	CASSDDRGDTIYF
TRBV11-3	CASSRGGSTDTQYF
TRBV4-1	CASSMHVAGQGFSNYGYTF
TRBV18	CASSPGQGAYEQYF
TRBV6-5	CASKRGAVGYTF
TRBV13	CASSLAQGAYNEQFF
TRBV14	CASNRQGYEQYF
TRBV2	CASRPRAADGYEQYF
TRBV5-1	CASSLEPRQGLEQYF
TRBV30	CAWIKRGEQFF
TRBV27	CASSSQQTSGYNEQFF
TRBV5-4	CASSLGSSYEQYF
TRBV28	CASNKRHLITPQHF
TRBV2	CASSEALDTQGYF